The sequence of this TCR beta chain was determined in a study of CD8 T cells in ankylosing spondylitis. General study findings and limits: Clones tied to disease were said to be significantly enriched in matched ankylosing spondylitis synovial fluid. Ankylosing spondylitis blood appeared to carry a characteristic TCR beta motif of several highly homologous variants.

This clonotype came up a few times. Its antigen is still unknown. One entry per CDR3 protein, called by TCRdb with MiXCR from the 5' RACE reads. The table records under 450,000 distinct CDR3 sequences, over 15% of them present only once. V lost 7 bases and J lost 1, with 16 bases in between. This CDR3 spans 15 amino acids. Material: blood, either unsorted or a sorted T cell fraction (not recorded which). The chain uses TRBV12-3 or TRBV12-4 and TRBJ2-5, with a possible D match to TRBD2 (5 bases). The TCR was taken from a male donor with ankylosing spondylitis. CDR3: CASKSWSDFQETQYF. DNA of the CDR3: TGTGCCAGCAAAAGTTGGTCGGACTTCCAAGAGACCCAGTACTTC.